This T cell receptor beta chain stems from a study of T cell responses to AZD1222 COVID-19 vaccine. Overall study context: Second-dose schedules of about 4 or about 12 weeks were combined. Whole-study results and caveats: The donors showed a predominance of white British ancestry and of females, with possible underestimation of clonal diversity.

With respect to this clone: What it binds is not known.

Sequenced by immunoSEQ multiplex PCR; TCRdb stores in-frame clones only, minus some. The sample shows approximately 130,000 clones, 92% of them seen only once. The V end was cut by 9 bases, the J end by 4 bases, with 12 bases between. In germline, CDR1 is KGHDR, CDR2 SFDVKD. The CDR3 totals 13 residues. This receptor was identified in an adult in good health. Sample: peripheral blood, taken on day 0 of AZD1222 vaccination. The chain couples TRBV24-1 to TRBJ2-1; D might be TRBD1 (5 bases). CDR3 region: CATSIDSYNEQFF. In DNA form, the CDR3 reads TGTGCCACCTCTATCGACAGTTACAATGAGCAGTTCTTC.